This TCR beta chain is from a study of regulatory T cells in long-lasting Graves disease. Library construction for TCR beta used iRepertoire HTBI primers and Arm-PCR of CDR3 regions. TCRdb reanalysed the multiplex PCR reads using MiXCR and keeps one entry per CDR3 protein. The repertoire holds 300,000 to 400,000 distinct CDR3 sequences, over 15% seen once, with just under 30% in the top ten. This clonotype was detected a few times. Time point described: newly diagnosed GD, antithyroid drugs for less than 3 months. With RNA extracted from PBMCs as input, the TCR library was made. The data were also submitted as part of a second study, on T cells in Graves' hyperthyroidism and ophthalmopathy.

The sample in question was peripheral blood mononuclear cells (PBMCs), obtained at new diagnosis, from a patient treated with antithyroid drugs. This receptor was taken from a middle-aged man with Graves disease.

CDR3 in amino acids: CASSPNRRALHF. The CDR3 DNA follows: TGTGCCAGCAGCCCGAACAGGCGGGCCCTCCACTTT. The rearrangement joins TRBV3-1 to TRBJ1-6; the D gene is possibly TRBD1 (5 bases). Germline-derived CDR1 and CDR2 are LGHDT and YNNKEL (reference sequence). The CDR3 totals 12 residues. Trimming took off 4 bases at V and 14 bases at J, with 12 bases between the two ends.